This record concerns one T cell receptor (beta chain) sequence. The antigen is not known. The data stem from a study of beta chain features in type 1 diabetes. In the study overall: There was similarity between patients and healthy donors in age, gender and cell yields. Study results and caveats: Type 1 diabetes patients showed fewer insertions and more deletions at VDJ junctions. High TCR expression in some cells could lead to their over-representation in cDNA sequencing.

Expressed TCRB transcripts were sequenced because the isolated RNA had all been reverse transcribed beforehand. Method: immunoSEQ multiplex PCR; TCRdb's copy keeps in-frame clones and lacks some. The sample includes hundreds of thousands of clones, roughly 70% of them seen just once. The sequenced sample consisted of naive CD4+ T cells from blood. The TCR comes from a man aged 25 to 40 in good health.

The CDR3 protein is CAISEAGEQFF. The CDR3 nucleotides are TGTGCCATCAGTGAGGCGGGTGAGCAGTTCTTC. The V gene is TRBV10-3, the J gene TRBJ2-1, with D perhaps TRBD2 (5 bases). Germline-derived CDR1 and CDR2 are ENHRY and SYGVKD. The CDR3 covers 11 residues. V shed 2 bases and J shed 9 bases, with 5 bases lying between them.